The present entry profiles one TCR beta chain with its context. This sample is part of a study of chemoradiotherapy in HPV16-positive cancers. Data came from immunoSEQ multiplex PCR; TCRdb stores just in-frame clones and leaves some out. This table has about 32,000 clones, roughly 88% appearing once. The CDR3 spans 14 residues. Germline CDR1 is SGHNT and CDR2 is YYREEE (reference sequence). V lost 4 bases, J lost 4 bases, and 11 bases lay in between. The specimen was blood, collected from a patient who underwent chemoradiotherapy. The sequence was collected from a human donor with HPV-associated anogenital cancer. The rearrangement links TRBV5-4 to TRBJ2-2; D uncertain. CDR3 region: CASSPSEPTGELFF. The CDR3 nucleotides read TGTGCCAGCAGCCCATCAGAGCCCACCGGGGAGCTGTTTTTT.